The next 2 T cell receptor beta chains were all read from a single sample in a study of blood T cells in healthy people across ages. Primers used in a second PCR of roughly 6 to 11 cycles were a sample-barcoded 5' primer and a J-beta primer mix. TCRdb recomputed calls from the 5' RACE reads with MiXCR, one row per CDR3 protein. The repertoire includes about 570,000 distinct CDR3 sequences, roughly 28% of them detected once, and under 20% sits in the top ten. What was sequenced was blood. The source of these receptors is an older woman in good health.

The J gene is TRBJ2-5, the V gene TRBV5-1; 9 nucleotides agree with TRBD2. The tail of the sequence fits TRBJ2-1 better, so the J call may be wrong. Germline V gives CDR1 SGHRS, CDR2 YFSETQ. This CDR3 has 16 amino acids. This CDR3 reads CASSLGRGGLRSEQFF. CDR3 DNA sequence: TGCGCCAGCAGCTTAGGGCGGGGGGGCCTTCGGAGTGAGCAGTTCTTC.

V usage is TRBV6-6 and J usage is TRBJ1-5; TRBD1 matches 8 bases. V dropped 2 bases and J dropped 2; count of bases not matched to a gene: 5. The V gene's germline CDR1 is MNHNY and CDR2 SVGAGI (reference sequence). This CDR3 is built from 16 residues. CDR3 nucleotides: TGTGCCAGCAGTTACAAGCAGGGGGCGGGCAATCAGCCCCAGCATTTT. This gives the protein CASSYKQGAGNQPQHF.